The 28 T cell receptor beta chains given below trace back to one sample, sequenced in a study of response to subunit inactivated influenza vaccine. TCRdb passed the RT-PCR reads through MiXCR, listing each CDR3 protein once. The table shows 500,000 to 600,000 distinct CDR3 sequences, with 6.5% to 8% occurring only once. The input for sequencing was PBMCs from blood, taken about 24 months after vaccination. These receptors all come from a man aged 50-75 years who received an inactivated influenza vaccine.

A few counts support this clonotype. This chain uses TRBV6-1 with TRBJ1-6, with 7 bases matching TRBD1. J was trimmed by 3 bases and V by 6 bases; bases with no gene match: 11. The CDR3 totals 17 residues. Per germline, CDR1 MNHNS and CDR2 SASEGT. The CDR3 region has the DNA TGTGCCAGCAGCAACGTACTTAGGGACAGCTATAATTCACCCCTCCACTTT. Translation: CASSNVLRDSYNSPLHF.

The gene calls are TRBV28 and TRBJ2-5, with D perhaps given as TRBD1 or TRBD2 (6 bases each). The germline V gene has CDR1 MDHEN and CDR2 SYDVKM. The CDR3 loop spans 14 amino acids. Trimming left V 7 bases short and J 5 bases short, with 17 bases between. In nucleotides, the CDR3 is TGTGCCAGCAATAGGGACACTGGAGGGGAGACCCAGTACTTC. This translates into CASNRDTGGETQYF.

This clonotype was detected only a few times. The chain carries TRBV20-1 and TRBJ2-7; 9 bases are shared with TRBD2. The CDR3 has 18 amino acids. Unmatched junction bases numbered 14, after V lost 0 bases and J lost 2 bases. Germline assignment: CDR1 DFQATT and CDR2 SNEGSKA (reference sequence). The chain's CDR3 is CSARDNPRRREGTYEQYF. The CDR3 coding sequence is TGCAGTGCTAGAGACAACCCTCGGAGGCGGGAGGGAACCTACGAGCAGTACTTC.

This clonotype was seen at least ten times. This chain uses TRBV12-3 or TRBV12-4 with TRBJ2-3; D possibly matches TRBD1 or TRBD2 (5 bases each). Trimming pared 1 base from V and 0 bases from J, leaving 11 bases between. The CDR3 is 16 amino acids. The CDR3 reads CASSLVFRESTDTQYF. The DNA for the CDR3 is TGTGCCAGCAGTTTAGTTTTCAGGGAGAGCACAGATACGCAGTATTTT.

Only a few counts were recorded for this clonotype. The chain is built from TRBV2 and TRBJ1-3, with unresolved D. Germline CDR1 is SNHLY and CDR2 is FYNNEI. The CDR3 sequence is 14 residues long. Trimming cost V 6 bases and J 2 bases, with 11 bases left between them. The CDR3 protein is CASRALEAGNTIYF. CDR3 in DNA: TGTGCCAGCAGGGCCCTAGAAGCTGGAAACACCATATATTTT.

This chain links TRBV28 with TRBJ2-7; TRBD2 matches 7 bases. J was trimmed by 1 base and V by 5 bases; bases with no gene match: 14. This CDR3 contains 17 residues. The germline V gene encodes CDR1 MDHEN and CDR2 SYDVKM. CDR3: CASSPVAQTSSSYEQYF. The CDR3 DNA follows: TGTGCCAGCAGTCCAGTGGCACAGACTAGCTCGTCCTACGAGCAGTACTTC.

There are a few counts of this clonotype. V is TRBV20-1 and J is TRBJ2-1, with TRBD1 as a possible D gene (5 bases). The V end lost 6 bases, the J end lost 0 bases, and 12 bases lay between the germline ends. The CDR3 is 14 residues long. Germline CDR1 DFQATT, CDR2 SNEGSKA (reference sequence). DNA of the CDR3: TGCAGTGCCCTCGCGACAGTCTCCTACAATGAGCAGTTCTTC. Translating it yields CSALATVSYNEQFF.

This clonotype showed up many times. This sequence joins TRBV29-1 and TRBJ2-2, with TRBD2 matching over 12 bases. V was pared by 7 bases and J by 3 bases, with 3 bases of the junction left unmatched. Germline CDR1 and CDR2: SQVTM and ANQGSEA. The CDR3 loop spans 14 amino acids. The CDR3 region has the DNA TGCAGCGCGACTAGCGGGAGATACACCGGGGAGCTGTTTTTT. Its translation is CSATSGRYTGELFF.

This clonotype came up a few times. The chain joins TRBV29-1 to TRBJ2-5; possibly TRBD1 or TRBD2 for D (5 bases each). With 1 base removed from V and 10 bases from J, the gap between germline ends came to 13 bases. The CDR3 runs to 12 residues. The germline V gene has CDR1 SQVTM and CDR2 ANQGSEA. CDR3 in amino acids: CSVEGSGPGQYF. CDR3 coding DNA: TGCAGCGTTGAAGGGTCGGGACCAGGCCAGTACTTC. Complete variable domain (other parts from reference TRBV29-1 and TRBJ2-5): SAVISQKPSRDICQRGTSLTIQCQVDSQVTMMFWYRQQPGQSLTLIATANQGSEATYESGFVIDKFPISRPNLTFSTLTVSNMSPEDSSIYLCSVEGSGPGQYFGPGTRLLVL.

The table lists this clonotype with many counts. Written as DNA, the CDR3 is TGTGCCAGCAGCCCCGACTACACAGATACGCAGTATTTT. Protein sequence: CASSPDYTDTQYF. The chain combines TRBV11-2 with TRBJ2-3, with D perhaps matching TRBD2 (5 bases). The CDR3 is 13 residues long. Germline lookup yields CDR1 SGHAT and CDR2 FQNNGV. Trimming took 5 bases from V and 2 from J, leaving 8 bases between them.

The chain couples TRBV5-1 to TRBJ2-3, with TRBD1 matching over 9 bases. V shed 0 bases and J 2 bases; nucleotides not matched to a gene: 7. The germline V gene encodes CDR1 SGHRS and CDR2 YFSETQ. This CDR3 region has 17 residues. DNA of the CDR3: TGCGCCAGCAGCTTGGCCCGGACAGGGGCGACCACAGATACGCAGTATTTT. As protein: CASSLARTGATTDTQYF. Full variable domain (outside the CDR3, taken from reference TRBV5-1 and TRBJ2-3): KAGVTQTPRYLIKTRGQQVTLSCSPISGHRSVSWYQQTPGQGLQFLFEYFSETQRNKGNFPGRFSGRQFSNSRSEMNVSTLELGDSALYLCASSLARTGATTDTQYFGPGTRLTVL.

This sequence joins TRBV4-1 and TRBJ2-7, with D hard to call. The CDR3 consists of 15 residues. With 4 bases removed from V and 7 bases from J, the gap between germline ends came to 20 bases. Germline V CDR1 and CDR2: MGHRA, YSYEKL. The CDR3 DNA is TGCGCCAGCAGCCCCCAGCAGGCCCTATCTCAGGAGCAGTACTTC. It yields the protein CASSPQQALSQEQYF.

The chain recombines TRBV20-1 with TRBJ2-1; D is ambiguous. Germline loops: CDR1 DFQATT, CDR2 SNEGSKA (reference sequence). The CDR3 is 15 amino acids. The V end was cut by 3 bases, the J end by 2 bases, with 14 bases between. CDR3 residues: CSASETRRAYNEQFF. The CDR3 DNA reads as TGCAGTGCTAGTGAAACCCGTAGGGCCTACAATGAGCAGTTCTTC.

The chain recombines TRBV6-5 with TRBJ1-3; D remains unclear. The CDR3 extends over 16 amino acids. Germline-derived CDR1 and CDR2 are MNHEY and SVGAGI. Deletions cut 0 bases from V and 0 bases from J, with 9 bases between. The CDR3 reads CASSYSSGSSGNTIYF. The CDR3 nucleotides read TGTGCCAGCAGTTACTCGTCCGGGAGCTCTGGAAACACCATATATTTT.

This clonotype appeared many times. This chain links TRBV7-9 with TRBJ2-2, with 14 positions matching TRBD2. This CDR3 is built from 15 residues. Germline V CDR1 and CDR2: SEHNR, FQNEAQ (reference sequence). Losses at the gene ends were 5 bases for V and 6 bases for J; bases not matched to a gene: 2. In DNA form, the CDR3 reads TGTGCCAGCAGCCAGGGACTAGCGGGAGCCGGGGAGCTGTTTTTT. It encodes CASSQGLAGAGELFF.

DNA for the CDR3: TGTGCCAGCAGCGTAAGTAGCCGGTCGACGTACAATGAGCAGTTCTTC. This encodes CASSVSSRSTYNEQFF. The V call is TRBV9, the J call TRBJ2-1; D uncertain. Germline V gives CDR1 SGDLS, CDR2 YYNGEE. CDR3 size: 16 residues. V lost 1 base and J lost 4, with 15 bases in between.

This clonotype was seen a handful of times. The chain joins TRBV5-5 to TRBJ2-1, with D uncertain. In germline, CDR1 is SGHKS, CDR2 YYEKEE (reference sequence). V was shortened by 1 base and J by 5 bases, with 10 bases between the two germline ends. This CDR3 contains 14 residues. The CDR3 region is CASSLFASHNEQFF. As DNA, the CDR3 is TGTGCCAGCAGCTTGTTTGCCAGCCACAATGAGCAGTTCTTC.

This clonotype was counted a few times. The chain carries TRBV27 and TRBJ2-1; 11 bases fit TRBD2. There are 18 residues in the CDR3. The germline V gene encodes CDR1 MNHEY and CDR2 SMNVEV (reference sequence). The V segment lost 5 bases and the J segment 6 bases; nucleotides outside the gene matches: 15. Here the CDR3 DNA reads TGTGCCAGCAGTCGATTGGGGATATCTAGCGGGGGGCCCAATGAGCAGTTCTTC. It encodes CASSRLGISSGGPNEQFF.

This clonotype showed up just a few times. J is TRBJ2-1 and V is TRBV7-2; the D is unclear. The ends were cut back, 5 bases at V and 4 bases at J, with 9 bases in the middle. The CDR3 spans 13 residues. From germline, CDR1 is SGHTA and CDR2 FQGNSA. Written as DNA, the CDR3 is TGTGCCAGCAGCCGTCCCCAATACAATGAGCAGTTCTTC. It is translated as CASSRPQYNEQFF.

This clonotype was detected a few times. The rearrangement uses TRBV5-1 and TRBJ1-3; a weak D match, TRBD1 (5 bases). CDR1 and CDR2 from the germline V gene are SGHRS and YFSETQ. The CDR3 has 14 residues. The V gene lost 1 base and the J gene lost 4 bases, with 9 bases spanning the gap. The CDR3 sequence is CASSLSGYGNTIYF. CDR3 nucleotides: TGCGCCAGCAGCTTGTCAGGGTACGGAAACACCATATATTTT. The complete variable domain, with remaining parts taken from reference TRBV5-1 and TRBJ1-3, reads KAGVTQTPRYLIKTRGQQVTLSCSPISGHRSVSWYQQTPGQGLQFLFEYFSETQRNKGNFPGRFSGRQFSNSRSEMNVSTLELGDSALYLCASSLSGYGNTIYFGEGSWLTVV.

V is TRBV28 and J is TRBJ1-2, with no clear D. The V end was cut by 7 bases, the J end by 6 bases, with 21 bases between. CDR3 length: 15 residues. Germline V gene lookup returns CDR1 MDHEN and CDR2 SYDVKM. The CDR3 spells CASNRPKGGGDGYTF. The CDR3 coding sequence is TGTGCCAGCAATCGCCCCAAAGGCGGTGGGGATGGCTACACCTTC.

This chain uses TRBV7-2 with TRBJ2-4, with D possibly being TRBD2 (6 bases). Trimming removed 5 bases from V and 3 bases from J, with 14 bases in between. Germline values: CDR1 SGHTA, CDR2 FQGNSA. The CDR3 covers 15 residues. The CDR3 sequence: CASSTGVGGKNIQYF. Written as DNA, the CDR3 is TGTGCCAGCAGCACGGGAGTCGGCGGCAAAAACATTCAGTACTTC.

This clonotype was seen a handful of times. The V call is TRBV9, the J call TRBJ2-7, with 13 positions matching TRBD2. This CDR3 contains 16 residues. The germline CDR1 and CDR2 sequences are SGDLS and YYNGEE. V shed 4 bases and J 3 bases; nucleotides not matched to a gene: 7. CDR3 nucleotides: TGTGCCAGCAGCATTCGACTAGCGGGAGGCTTCTACGAGCAGTACTTC. This sequence encodes CASSIRLAGGFYEQYF.

V is TRBV7-9 and J is TRBJ2-1; no definite D call. CDR1 is SEHNR and CDR2 is FQNEAQ in the germline V gene (reference sequence). The CDR3 loop spans 14 amino acids. Trimming removed 5 bases at V and 6 bases at J, with 14 bases between. CDR3 DNA: TGTGCCAGCAGCCCAACATGGACGGGCAATGAGCAGTTCTTC. It codes for CASSPTWTGNEQFF.

This clonotype was seen a handful of times. The CDR3 DNA follows: TGTGCCAGCAAACCAGGACTAGCGGGATTCAATGAGCAGTTCTTC. Its translation: CASKPGLAGFNEQFF. The V gene is TRBV28, the J gene TRBJ2-1; 12 bases are a match to TRBD2. Germline V gene sequence: CDR1 MDHEN, CDR2 SYDVKM. Germline trimming cut 7 bases from V and 6 bases from J; bases unmatched to any gene: 7. CDR3 length: 15 residues. The full variable domain, in which reference TRBV28 and TRBJ2-1 provide the parts outside the CDR3, is DVKVTQSSRYLVKRTGEKVFLECVQDMDHENMFWYRQDPGLGLRLIYFSYDVKMKEKGDIPEGYSVSREKKERFSLILESASTNQTSMYLCASKPGLAGFNEQFFGPGTRLTVL.

This clonotype was picked up many times. The rearrangement uses TRBV7-2 and TRBJ2-5; no firm D call. Germline V CDR1 and CDR2: SGHTA, FQGNSA. Trimming took off 4 bases at V and 2 bases at J, with 8 bases between the two ends. The CDR3 totals 13 residues. This CDR3 reads CASSSPQQETQYF. The CDR3 DNA follows: TGTGCCAGCAGCTCACCCCAACAAGAGACCCAGTACTTC.

V is TRBV6-6 and J is TRBJ2-5; 8 bases fit TRBD1. Germline V gene sequence: CDR1 MNHNY, CDR2 SVGAGI (reference sequence). The CDR3 runs 12 residues. Unmatched junction bases numbered 3, after V lost 6 bases and J lost 6 bases. The CDR3 protein is CASRGDRQTQYF. In DNA, the CDR3 is TGTGCCAGCAGGGGGGACAGGCAGACCCAGTACTTC.

This clonotype was observed at least ten times. The CDR3 sequence: CASSSPGQGHTF. DNA of the CDR3: TGTGCCAGCAGTTCCCCGGGACAGGGCCACACCTTC. The V and J genes are TRBV6-5 and TRBJ1-2; TRBD1 agrees at 9 bases. The germline V gene encodes CDR1 MNHEY and CDR2 SVGAGI. J was trimmed by 12 bases and V by 4 bases; bases with no gene match: 6. This CDR3 region has 12 residues.